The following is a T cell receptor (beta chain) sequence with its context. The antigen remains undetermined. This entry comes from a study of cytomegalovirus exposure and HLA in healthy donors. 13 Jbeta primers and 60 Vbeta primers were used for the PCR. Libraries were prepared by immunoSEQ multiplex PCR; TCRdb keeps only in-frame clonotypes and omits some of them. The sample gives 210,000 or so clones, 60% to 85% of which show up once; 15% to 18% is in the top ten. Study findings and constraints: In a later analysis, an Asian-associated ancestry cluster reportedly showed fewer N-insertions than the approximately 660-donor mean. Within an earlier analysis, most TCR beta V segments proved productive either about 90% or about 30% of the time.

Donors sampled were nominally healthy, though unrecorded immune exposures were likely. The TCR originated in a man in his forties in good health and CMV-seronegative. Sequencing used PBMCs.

The CDR3 loop is CASSGRGGSAEAFF. The CDR3 nucleotides read TGCGCCAGCAGCGGGCGGGGGGGGAGTGCTGAAGCTTTCTTT. The chain employs TRBV5-1 and TRBJ1-1, with D possibly being TRBD1 (5 bases). Germline values: CDR1 SGHRS, CDR2 YFSETQ. Trimming took 4 bases from V and 6 from J, leaving 16 bases between them. CDR3 length equals 14 residues.